Following are 26 T cell receptor beta chains from one sample sequenced in a study of identifying expanded T cells in peripheral blood. Assay: immunoSEQ multiplex PCR; the TCRdb copy retains only in-frame clones and omits some. Among 70,000 or so clones listed, roughly 88% were seen once. Source material: blood. The source of these receptors is a person aged 18 to 75 in good health.

This sequence joins TRBV6-1 and TRBJ1-2; tentative D call: TRBD1 (5 bases). The CDR3 length is 16 residues. From germline, CDR1 is MNHNS and CDR2 SASEGT. V lost 1 base and J 0 bases, leaving 12 bases between the germline ends. The CDR3 protein is CASSEGARVTNYGYTF. The CDR3 DNA reads as TGTGCCAGCAGTGAAGGGGCCAGGGTAACTAACTATGGCTACACCTTC.

This rearrangement joins TRBV5-1 to TRBJ1-4; D not resolved. Germline assignment: CDR1 SGHRS and CDR2 YFSETQ. The CDR3 length is 15 residues. The germline V and J ends were trimmed by 4 bases and 3 bases, with 13 bases remaining between them. This CDR3 reads CASSPQRRANEKLFF. Here the CDR3 DNA reads TGCGCCAGCAGCCCTCAGCGGCGGGCTAATGAAAAACTGTTTTTT.

The J gene is TRBJ2-1, the V gene TRBV11-2; no definite D call. The CDR3 consists of 12 residues. The V end was cut by 3 bases, the J end by 8 bases, with 8 bases between. The germline V gene has CDR1 SGHAT and CDR2 FQNNGV. CDR3 sequence: CASSLAGYEQFF. The CDR3 DNA follows: TGTGCCAGCAGCTTGGCCGGGTATGAGCAGTTCTTC. Based on the CDR3 plus reference TRBV11-2 and TRBJ2-1, the full variable domain is EAGVAQSPRYKIIEKRQSVAFWCNPISGHATLYWYQQILGQGPKLLIQFQNNGVVDDSQLPKDRFSAERLKGVDSTLKIQPAKLEDSAVYLCASSLAGYEQFFGPGTRLTVL.

This chain joins TRBV7-8 and TRBJ1-2; 7 bases line up with TRBD1. Trimming at V came to 1 base and at J to 8 bases, leaving 7 bases not matched to a gene. The germline gives CDR1 SGHVS, CDR2 FQNEAQ. The CDR3 sequence is 14 residues long. For the CDR3, the DNA is TGTGCCAGCAGCTTAGGGACAGGAGAGTACGGCTACACCTTC. Amino acid sequence: CASSLGTGEYGYTF. Based on the CDR3 plus reference TRBV7-8 and TRBJ1-2, the full variable domain is GAGVSQSPRYKVAKRGQDVALRCDPISGHVSLFWYQQALGQGPEFLTYFQNEAQLDKSGLPSDRFFAERPEGSVSTLKIQRTQQEDSAVYLCASSLGTGEYGYTFGSGTRLTVV.

The count of this clone is one. The J gene is TRBJ2-1, the V gene TRBV9, with 9 bases aligning to TRBD2. CDR1 is SGDLS, CDR2 YYNGEE, per germline. J gave up 6 bases and V 4 bases, and 14 bases lay outside the gene matches. The CDR3 has 17 amino acids. The CDR3 protein is CASSSRDSGSSSNEQFF. CDR3 in DNA: TGTGCCAGCAGCTCCCGAGATAGCGGGAGTTCGTCCAATGAGCAGTTCTTC.

With respect to this clone: At one end, the junction sequence differs from germline, possibly due to a read error. The chain has TRBV10-3 and TRBJ2-1; D perhaps matches TRBD2 (7 bases). Germline loops: CDR1 ENHRY, CDR2 SYGVKD. There are 14 residues in the CDR3. In nucleotides, the CDR3 is TGTGCCATCCGTGAGCACGGGGGGCGGGAAGAGCAGTTCTTC. This codes for CAIREHGGREEQFF.

This chain joins TRBV5-1 and TRBJ2-1; D is possibly TRBD1 or TRBD2 (5 bases each). From germline, CDR1 is SGHRS and CDR2 YFSETQ. The CDR3 consists of 12 residues. Trimming pared 2 bases from V and 12 bases from J, leaving 12 bases between. Here the CDR3 DNA reads TGCGCCAGCAGCTTCGGGACCCCTTGGCAGTTCTTC. Translated, it gives CASSFGTPWQFF.

The J gene is TRBJ2-1, the V gene TRBV27; D is tentatively TRBD1 or TRBD2 (6 bases each). Trimming shortened V by 2 bases and J by 2 bases, and 10 bases separated the two germline ends. This CDR3 is 15 amino acids long. Germline CDR1 MNHEY, CDR2 SMNVEV (reference sequence). CDR3 coding DNA: TGTGCCAGCAGTTTAGGGGGGCCGCCCTACAATGAGCAGTTCTTC. Its translation: CASSLGGPPYNEQFF.

The chain combines TRBV7-2 with TRBJ2-7; no clear D. Germline assignment: CDR1 SGHTA and CDR2 FQGNSA. This CDR3 region has 12 residues. V lost 1 base to trimming and J lost 3 bases, with 4 bases between them. This chain's CDR3 is CASSLERYEQYF. Written as DNA, the CDR3 is TGTGCCAGCAGCTTAGAACGCTACGAGCAGTACTTC.

V is TRBV2 and J is TRBJ1-5; weak D call: TRBD1 (5 bases). This CDR3 has 14 residues. The V gene lost 4 bases and the J gene lost 2 bases, with 9 bases spanning the gap. Per germline, CDR1 SNHLY and CDR2 FYNNEI. DNA for the CDR3: TGTGCCAGCAGTGGGGACGGAGGCAATCAGCCCCAGCATTTT. The encoded protein is CASSGDGGNQPQHF.

V is TRBV11-3 and J is TRBJ2-3; D is uncertain. CDR3 size: 16 residues. V shed 0 bases and J shed 0 bases, with 10 bases lying between them. CDR1 is SGHNT, CDR2 YENEEA, per germline. The CDR3 sequence is CASSLDSSRSTDTQYF. DNA of the CDR3: TGTGCCAGCAGCTTAGATTCGTCGCGGAGCACAGATACGCAGTATTTT.

The chain couples TRBV20-1 to TRBJ2-7; the D is unclear. Germline assignment: CDR1 DFQATT and CDR2 SNEGSKA (reference sequence). V lost 3 bases, J lost 3 bases, and 6 bases lay in between. CDR3 size: 11 residues. The CDR3, as DNA: TGCAGTGCTAGCCCCCACTACGAGCAGTACTTC. Protein product: CSASPHYEQYF.

J is TRBJ1-2 and V is TRBV4-3; D gene ambiguous. The CDR3 contains 14 residues. Trimming took 0 bases from V and 8 from J, leaving 13 bases between them. In germline, CDR1 is LGHNA, CDR2 YSLEER. The CDR3 loop reads CASSQDLGSVGYTF. CDR3 coding DNA: TGCGCCAGCAGCCAAGATCTAGGGAGTGTGGGCTACACCTTC.

The CDR3 spells CASSLVVAGGPTKEQFF. The DNA of the CDR3 is TGTGCCAGCAGCTTAGTGGTAGCGGGGGGACCAACCAAGGAGCAGTTCTTC. The chain links TRBV13 to TRBJ2-1; 10 bases map to TRBD2. This CDR3 is 17 amino acids long. V was clipped by 1 base and J by 10 bases; unmatched bases: 13. From germline, CDR1 is PRHDT and CDR2 FYEKMQ (reference sequence). Combining the CDR3 with reference TRBV13 and TRBJ2-1 gives the whole variable domain AAGVIQSPRHLIKEKRETATLKCYPIPRHDTVYWYQQGPGQDPQFLISFYEKMQSDKGSIPDRFSAQQFSDYHSELNMSSLELGDSALYFCASSLVVAGGPTKEQFFGPGTRLTVL.

This rearrangement joins TRBV28 to TRBJ1-4; unclear D gene. Between the trimmed V and J ends, which lost 2 bases and 8 bases, there was a span of 6 bases. The CDR3 runs 12 residues. Germline CDR1 and CDR2: MDHEN and SYDVKM. The CDR3 DNA sequence: TGTGCCAGCAGTTTAGGTCGGGAAAAACTGTTTTTT. This translates into CASSLGREKLFF.

The chain carries TRBV28 and TRBJ2-3; unclear D gene. The V end was cut by 2 bases, the J end by 4 bases, with 13 bases between. CDR1 is MDHEN and CDR2 is SYDVKM in the germline V gene. The CDR3 sequence is 15 residues long. Written as DNA, the CDR3 is TGTGCCAGCAGTTTAATGTATTCCCGCCCAGATACGCAGTATTTT. Protein sequence: CASSLMYSRPDTQYF. The complete variable domain, with remaining parts taken from reference TRBV28 and TRBJ2-3, reads DVKVTQSSRYLVKRTGEKVFLECVQDMDHENMFWYRQDPGLGLRLIYFSYDVKMKEKGDIPEGYSVSREKKERFSLILESASTNQTSMYLCASSLMYSRPDTQYFGPGTRLTVL.

Only a few counts were recorded for this clone. The genes are TRBV5-6 and TRBJ2-5; D is possibly TRBD1 (6 bases). Per the germline V gene, CDR1 is SGHDT and CDR2 is YYEEEE. Trimming took off 4 bases at V and 5 bases at J, with 15 bases between the two ends. CDR3 size: 14 residues. The CDR3 nucleotides read TGTGCCAGCAGCATCGGGACACGGCAGGAGACCCAGTACTTC. This gives the protein CASSIGTRQETQYF. The variable domain in full, with the rest retrieved from reference TRBV5-6 and TRBJ2-5, is DAGVTQSPTHLIKTRGQQVTLRCSPKSGHDTVSWYQQALGQGPQFIFQYYEEEERQRGNFPDRFSGHQFPNYSSELNVNALLLGDSALYLCASSIGTRQETQYFGPGTRLLVL.

This sequence joins TRBV4-1 and TRBJ1-1, with D hard to call. V lost 5 bases, J lost 1 base, and 11 bases lay in between. CDR1 and CDR2 (germline): MGHRA, YSYEKL. This CDR3 is built from 14 residues. In DNA, the CDR3 is TGCGCCAGCAGCGCCCAGATTCAGAACACTGAAGCTTTCTTT. As protein: CASSAQIQNTEAFF.

The chain carries TRBV7-2 and TRBJ2-3, with D maybe TRBD1 (5 bases). Trimming took off 4 bases at V and 0 bases at J, with 11 bases between the two ends. The CDR3 is made up of 15 amino acids. The germline V gene encodes CDR1 SGHTA and CDR2 FQGNSA. Written as DNA, the CDR3 is TGTGCCAGCAGCTGGGGCGACCCCAGCACAGATACGCAGTATTTT. Amino acids: CASSWGDPSTDTQYF.

The V and J genes are TRBV2 and TRBJ1-1; 7 bases line up with TRBD1. V lost 6 bases to trimming and J lost 5 bases; unmatched junction nucleotides: 12. Germline values: CDR1 SNHLY, CDR2 FYNNEI. The CDR3 covers 15 residues. The CDR3 DNA sequence: TGTGCCAGCAGGAGGGGAGGCAGGGGGGTAACTGAAGCTTTCTTT. Translation: CASRRGGRGVTEAFF.

This clone was detected a few times. This rearrangement joins TRBV9 to TRBJ2-3; TRBD2 matches at 10 bases. The CDR3 runs to 16 residues. After removal of 3 bases from V and 6 bases from J, the junction contained 10 bases not matched to a gene. CDR1 and CDR2 (germline): SGDLS, YYNGEE. CDR3 coding DNA: TGTGCCAGCAGCGACCACAGCGGGGGGGCTTTGGATACGCAGTATTTT. This translates into CASSDHSGGALDTQYF.

This chain uses TRBV5-5 with TRBJ2-1, with 7 bases aligning to TRBD1. The CDR3 is 13 residues long. The ends lost 4 bases at V and 9 bases at J; junction bases unmatched: 7. Germline loops: CDR1 SGHKS, CDR2 YYEKEE (reference sequence). The CDR3 is CASSRPQGTEQFF. The DNA of the CDR3 is TGTGCCAGCAGCCGTCCACAGGGGACTGAGCAGTTCTTC.

The gene calls are TRBV2 and TRBJ2-3, with TRBD2 matching 10 bases. This CDR3 comprises 16 residues. Germline-derived CDR1 and CDR2 are SNHLY and FYNNEI. With 7 bases clipped from V and 0 bases from J, the junction kept 7 bases outside the gene matches. CDR3 DNA: TGTGCCAGCAACGGACTAGCGGACCCCAGCACAGATACGCAGTATTTT. Its protein is CASNGLADPSTDTQYF.

This clone showed up just a few times. The chain combines TRBV5-4 with TRBJ2-7; no firm D call. Trimming cost V 5 bases and J 0 bases, with 9 bases left between them. Germline loops: CDR1 SGHNT, CDR2 YYREEE (reference sequence). The CDR3 has 13 amino acids. CDR3 sequence: CASSQPTSYEQYF. CDR3 in DNA: TGTGCCAGCAGTCAGCCCACCTCCTACGAGCAGTACTTC.

This sequence joins TRBV29-1 and TRBJ2-7; D ambiguous. Germline V CDR1 and CDR2: SQVTM, ANQGSEA. The germline V and J ends were trimmed by 2 bases and 4 bases, with 9 bases remaining between them. The CDR3 runs to 12 residues. The CDR3 nucleotides read TGCAGCGTTGAAATCCCCCCTTACGAGCAGTACTTC. Its translation is CSVEIPPYEQYF.

The CDR3: CSVKTGGDTEAFF. As DNA, the CDR3 is TGCAGCGTAAAGACAGGAGGAGACACTGAAGCTTTCTTT. J is TRBJ1-1 and V is TRBV29-1; tentatively, D is TRBD1 (6 bases). The germline V gene has CDR1 SQVTM and CDR2 ANQGSEA. This CDR3 is 13 amino acids long. With 6 bases removed from V and 3 bases from J, the gap between germline ends came to 14 bases.